Below, 7 T cell receptor beta chains from the same sample are listed, as sequenced in a study of regulatory T cells in long-lasting Graves disease. As to time point: newly diagnosed GD, antithyroid drugs for less than 3 months. Generation of the TCR library employed RNA extracted from PBMCs. CDR3 regions were amplified by Arm-PCR using iRepertoire HTBI primers to build TCR beta libraries. TCRdb re-analysed the multiplex PCR reads in MiXCR, keeping a single row per CDR3 protein. The sample carries some 330,000 distinct CDR3 sequences, about 10% recorded once. This sample also appeared in a second study, on T cells in Graves' hyperthyroidism and ophthalmopathy.

The starting material was peripheral blood mononuclear cells (PBMCs), obtained at new diagnosis, from a patient treated with antithyroid drugs. These receptor sequences come from a woman in her late teens or twenties with Graves disease.

Many counts were recorded for this clonotype. The chain combines TRBV7-9 with TRBJ2-3; 11 nucleotides line up with TRBD2. The CDR3 extends over 16 amino acids. With 5 bases clipped from V and 0 bases from J, the junction kept 4 bases outside the gene matches. Per the germline V gene, CDR1 is SEHNR and CDR2 is FQNEAQ (reference sequence). The CDR3 region is CASSTTSGSSTDTQYF. For the CDR3, the DNA is TGTGCCAGCAGCACAACTAGCGGGAGTAGCACAGATACGCAGTATTTT.

This clonotype was observed a few times. The chain joins TRBV5-5 to TRBJ1-1, with D tentatively TRBD1 (5 bases). V lost 0 bases to trimming and J lost 1 base, with 10 bases between them. This CDR3 contains 15 residues. Germline loops: CDR1 SGHKS, CDR2 YYEKEE (reference sequence). The CDR3: CASSLGVGQNTEAFF. CDR3 nucleotides: TGTGCCAGCAGCTTGGGGGTGGGGCAGAACACTGAAGCTTTCTTT.

This clonotype was counted at least ten times. J is TRBJ2-5 and V is TRBV20-1; weak D call: TRBD2 (7 bases). V dropped 5 bases and J dropped 5 bases, with 12 bases sitting between them. The length of the CDR3 is 12 residues. The V gene's germline CDR1 is DFQATT and CDR2 SNEGSKA (reference sequence). CDR3 nucleotides: TGCAGTGCTGAGGGGGGGAAGGAGACCCAGTACTTC. It yields the protein CSAEGGKETQYF.

In regard to this clonotype: A much larger clone differs by one base, so this may be a read error. The J gene is TRBJ2-4, the V gene TRBV2, with 7 bases that match TRBD1. Germline CDR1 and CDR2: SNHLY and FYNNEI. J was trimmed by 8 bases and V by 6 bases; bases with no gene match: 10. The CDR3 length is 14 residues. This chain's CDR3 is CASRYGTDSYIQYF. CDR3 coding DNA: TGTGCCAGCAGATACGGGACAGATAGTTACATTCAGTACTTC.

This clonotype was picked up a small number of times. The V and J genes are TRBV20-1 and TRBJ1-1; 7 nucleotides line up with TRBD1. The J segment lost 3 bases and the V segment lost 3 bases, leaving 4 bases of the junction unmatched. This CDR3 is built from 13 residues. Per the germline V gene, CDR1 is DFQATT and CDR2 is SNEGSKA (reference sequence). The CDR3, as DNA: TGCAGTGCTAGGATCGACAGGGACACTGAAGCTTTCTTT. Encoded protein: CSARIDRDTEAFF.

This clonotype has a count of ten or more. The V gene is TRBV10-3, the J gene TRBJ2-1; 7 nucleotides agree with TRBD1. This CDR3 is built from 11 residues. J lost 9 bases, V lost 6 bases, and 2 bases had no gene match. The germline V gene encodes CDR1 ENHRY and CDR2 SYGVKD. This CDR3 is CAIRDRAEQFF. In nucleotides, the CDR3 is TGTGCCATCAGAGACAGGGCTGAGCAGTTCTTC.

This clonotype has at least ten counts. The gene calls are TRBV30 and TRBJ2-1, with D perhaps being TRBD1 or TRBD2 (5 bases each). The CDR3 is 14 amino acids. Germline V gene data show CDR1 as GTSNPN and CDR2 as SVGIG (reference sequence). Trimming removed 5 bases from V and 0 bases from J, with 11 bases in between. The CDR3 region has the DNA TGTGCCTGGGCTGAGGGGAGCTCCTACAATGAGCAGTTCTTC. Translated: CAWAEGSSYNEQFF.